Following are 14 T cell receptor beta chains from one sample sequenced in a study of blood T cell repertoires in COVID-19. Sequencing used immunoSEQ multiplex PCR; TCRdb keeps in-frame clones, though not all of them. The sample consists of approximately 94,000 clones, just over 90% of them appearing once. The sample was peripheral blood. These receptors were collected from a man aged 45-65 years with active COVID-19.

The rearrangement joins TRBV11-3 to TRBJ2-1, with 8 bases that match TRBD2. The V and J ends lost 4 bases and 6 bases, in that order; junction bases with no gene match: 2. Germline assignment: CDR1 SGHNT and CDR2 YENEEA. This CDR3 is built from 13 residues. For the CDR3, the DNA is TGTGCCAGCAGCTGGCGGGGGGCCAATGAGCAGTTCTTC. This sequence encodes CASSWRGANEQFF. Full variable domain (rest looked up from reference TRBV11-3 and TRBJ2-1): EAGVVQSPRYKIIEKKQPVAFWCNPISGHNTLYWYLQNLGQGPELLIRYENEEAVDDSQLPKDRFSAERLKGVDSTLKIQPAELGDSAVYLCASSWRGANEQFFGPGTRLTVL.

The chain couples TRBV27 to TRBJ2-1; possible D gene TRBD2, 6 bases. This CDR3 is 15 amino acids long. The V end lost 3 bases, the J end lost 0 bases, and 9 bases lay between the germline ends. Germline V gene sequence: CDR1 MNHEY, CDR2 SMNVEV (reference sequence). The CDR3 loop reads CASSFSGSSYNEQFF. The CDR3 DNA sequence: TGTGCCAGCAGTTTTAGCGGAAGCTCCTACAATGAGCAGTTCTTC.

The sample holds one count of this clone. The rearrangement joins TRBV11-2 to TRBJ1-6, with D unresolved. CDR3 length: 12 amino acids. V shed 0 bases and J shed 12 bases, with 6 bases lying between them. From germline, CDR1 is SGHAT and CDR2 FQNNGV. The CDR3 reads CASSLDSQPLHF. The DNA of the CDR3 is TGTGCCAGCAGCTTAGATTCACAACCCCTCCACTTT.

The V and J genes are TRBV19 and TRBJ2-1; the D gene is possibly TRBD2 (6 bases). Germline loops: CDR1 LNHDA, CDR2 SQIVND (reference sequence). The CDR3 sequence is 14 residues long. Trimming removed 3 bases from V and 2 bases from J, with 8 bases in between. The CDR3 reads CASSIGGTYNEQFF. CDR3 bases: TGTGCCAGTAGTATCGGGGGTACCTACAATGAGCAGTTCTTC.

This chain links TRBV20-1 with TRBJ1-5; a possible D gene is TRBD1 (5 bases). The CDR3 consists of 12 residues. V gave up 3 bases and J gave up 5 bases, with 8 bases separating them. Germline V CDR1 and CDR2: DFQATT, SNEGSKA (reference sequence). CDR3 nucleotides: TGCAGTGCTAGTTCGGGGGATCAGCCCCAGCATTTT. Amino acids: CSASSGDQPQHF.

The gene calls are TRBV5-1 and TRBJ2-2; 10 nucleotides line up with TRBD1. CDR1 SGHRS and CDR2 YFSETQ come from the germline V gene. The trim removed 4 bases at V and 4 bases at J, leaving 7 bases unmatched. CDR3 length: 16 residues. The chain's CDR3 is CASSTTGGDPTGELFF. The DNA for the CDR3 is TGCGCCAGCAGCACGACAGGGGGCGACCCCACCGGGGAGCTGTTTTTT.

The chain joins TRBV18 to TRBJ1-1, with a possible D match to TRBD1 (6 bases). V lost 3 bases, J lost 0 bases, and 11 bases lay in between. CDR1 and CDR2 (germline): KGHSH, LQKENI. This CDR3 is 15 amino acids long. CDR3 in DNA: TGTGCCAGCTCACCCCGGACAGTCCTGAACACTGAAGCTTTCTTT. Protein: CASSPRTVLNTEAFF.

V and J are TRBV21-1 and TRBJ1-1. TRBV21-1 is a pseudogene. The CDR3 loop spans 16 amino acids. The CDR3: CASSKGGSGTNTEAFF. The CDR3 region has the DNA TGTGCCAGCAGCAAAGGAGGGAGCGGAACAAACACTGAAGCTTTCTTT.

V is TRBV5-8 and J is TRBJ2-7, with D possibly matching TRBD1 (5 bases). The CDR3 covers 14 residues. Germline-derived CDR1 and CDR2 are SGHTS and YDEGEE. Trimming stripped 0 bases from V and 0 bases from J, with 7 bases between. The CDR3 spells CASSLGQRSYEQYV. The CDR3 DNA reads TGTGCCAGCAGCTTGGGACAGCGCTCCTACGAGCAGTACGTC.

This sequence joins TRBV7-2 and TRBJ2-3; possibly TRBD2 for D (6 bases). CDR1 and CDR2 (germline): SGHTA, FQGNSA. This CDR3 region has 12 residues. Trimming took off 5 bases at V and 14 bases at J, with 17 bases between the two ends. This CDR3 reads CASSTERIAAYF. CDR3 DNA: TGTGCCAGCAGCACCGAAAGGATAGCGGCGTATTTT.

This rearrangement joins TRBV7-9 to TRBJ1-1; no reliable D call. V gave up 1 base and J gave up 9 bases, with 15 bases separating them. In germline, CDR1 is SEHNR, CDR2 FQNEAQ (reference sequence). The CDR3 covers 14 residues. In DNA form, the CDR3 reads TGTGCCAGCAGCTTAGAGGCGGGTATGACTAAAGCTTTCTTT. This encodes CASSLEAGMTKAFF.

This clone appeared a few times. This rearrangement joins TRBV5-4 to TRBJ2-1; 12 bases are shared with TRBD2. V gave up 0 bases and J gave up 0 bases; unmatched junction bases: 10. Germline CDR1 reads SGHNT; CDR2 reads YYREEE (reference sequence). This CDR3 has 20 amino acids. CDR3 protein: CASSLVKGLAGGRSYNEQFF. The CDR3 nucleotides are TGTGCCAGCAGCTTGGTCAAAGGGCTAGCGGGGGGGCGCTCCTACAATGAGCAGTTCTTC. The variable domain in full, with the rest retrieved from reference TRBV5-4 and TRBJ2-1, is ETGVTQSPTHLIKTRGQQVTLRCSSQSGHNTVSWYQQALGQGPQFIFQYYREEENGRGNFPPRFSGLQFPNYSSELNVNALELDDSALYLCASSLVKGLAGGRSYNEQFFGPGTRLTVL.

This chain connects TRBV11-2 to TRBJ1-1, with 7 bases fitting TRBD1. Germline loops: CDR1 SGHAT, CDR2 FQNNGV. This CDR3 spans 19 amino acids. The J segment lost 0 bases and the V segment lost 1 base, leaving 14 bases of the junction unmatched. The CDR3 loop reads CASSLATGRGHLMNTEAFF. CDR3 in DNA: TGTGCCAGCAGCTTAGCGACAGGGAGAGGACATCTTATGAACACTGAAGCTTTCTTT.

The rearrangement joins TRBV6-4 to TRBJ2-3, with 7 bases aligning to TRBD2. The CDR3 length is 15 residues. The V segment lost 0 bases and the J segment 5 bases; nucleotides outside the gene matches: 5. Germline CDR1 MRHNA, CDR2 SNTAGT. The DNA for the CDR3 is TGTGCCAGCAGTGACTCCTGGGGGGGAATAGATACGCAGTATTTT. It is translated as CASSDSWGGIDTQYF.